This TCR beta chain was identified during a study of blood T cell repertoires in COVID-19. This clone has a handful of counts. In the original workflow: Amplifying reference gene primers gave estimates of nucleated cell counts. Measured with immunoSEQ multiplex PCR; TCRdb has only the in-frame clones, and not every one. The V and J calls and clone size were taken over from that table, and D and trimming were inferred from the DNA. The sample holds about 58,000 clones, around 85% seen once. The CDR3 runs 16 residues. Germline lookup yields CDR1 WNHNN and CDR2 SYGVQD (reference sequence). Trimming removed 4 bases at V and 2 bases at J, with 18 bases between.

Material for sequencing was peripheral blood. The chain links TRBV10-1 to TRBJ2-7, with D maybe TRBD1 (5 bases). The source of this sequence is a woman in her 70s with active COVID-19. The CDR3 nucleotides read TGCGCCAGCAGTGGGGATTATCCAAGGGGTACCTACGAGCAGTACTTC. It codes for CASSGDYPRGTYEQYF.